Shown below are 11 T cell receptor beta chains from a single sample sequenced in a study of blood T cells in healthy people across ages. A second PCR, run for about 7 to 11 cycles, used a sample-barcoded 5' primer plus a J-beta primer mix. MiXCR, applied by TCRdb to the 5' RACE reads, yields one record per CDR3 protein. The data contain roughly 680,000 distinct CDR3 sequences, approximately 52% of them seen just once; the ten biggest clones take up roughly 13%. The sequencing input was blood. The receptors stem from a woman aged 80 or older in good health.

Turning to this clonotype: This may stem from a read error, because a much larger clone lies one nucleotide away. V gene TRBV20-1 combines with J gene TRBJ2-1; TRBD2 matches 8 bases. Germline CDR1 is DFQATT and CDR2 is SNEGSKA (reference sequence). The CDR3 runs to 17 residues. The CDR3 DNA is TGCAGTGCTAGAGTCGGTTCCACTAGCGGAAGATACAGTGAGCAGTTCTTC. It translates to CSARVGSTSGRYSEQFF.

The rearrangement links TRBV5-1 to TRBJ2-3; 9 nucleotides match TRBD2. The CDR3 has 16 amino acids. The ends lost 1 base at V and 4 bases at J; junction bases unmatched: 7. In germline, CDR1 is SGHRS, CDR2 YFSETQ. The CDR3, as DNA: TGCGCCAGCAGCTTGATAGCGGGGGCGGTAGCAGATACGCAGTATTTT. Its translation is CASSLIAGAVADTQYF.

Concerning this clonotype itself: A much larger clone differs by one base, so this may be a read error. The chain couples TRBV24-1 to TRBJ2-2; no clear D gene. The CDR3 runs to 16 residues. Germline V gene sequence: CDR1 KGHDR, CDR2 SFDVKD. Here the CDR3 DNA reads TGTGCCACCAGTTTAAGAGACCGATCGAACGCCGGGGAGCTGTTTTTT. Protein sequence: CATSLRDRSNAGELFF.

This clonotype came up many times. The gene calls are TRBV2 and TRBJ1-2; the D is unclear. The V gene lost 8 bases and the J gene lost 5 bases, with 12 bases spanning the gap. Germline assignment: CDR1 SNHLY and CDR2 FYNNEI. The length of the CDR3 is 12 residues. CDR3 DNA sequence: TGTGCCAGCCAGGAGCGACCTTATGGCTACACCTTC. It translates to CASQERPYGYTF.

The rearrangement joins TRBV11-1 to TRBJ1-1, with D tentatively TRBD1 (5 bases). CDR1 is SGHAT and CDR2 is FQDESV in the germline V gene (reference sequence). V lost 4 bases to trimming and J lost 6 bases, with 9 bases between them. The CDR3 is 12 residues long. For the CDR3, the DNA is TGTGCCAGCAGCTCAGGGATCTCTGAAGCTTTCTTT. Protein sequence: CASSSGISEAFF.

This clonotype was seen once. The rearrangement joins TRBV4-2 to TRBJ2-3, with D hard to call. The V gene's germline CDR1 is LGHNA and CDR2 YNFKEQ. V was cut by 3 bases and J by 4 bases, with 14 bases left in between. This CDR3 is built from 15 residues. CDR3 in amino acids: CASSQASRVSDTQYF. Here the CDR3 DNA reads TGTGCCAGCAGCCAGGCCTCCAGAGTGTCAGATACGCAGTATTTT.

The V gene is TRBV3-1, the J gene TRBJ2-7, with a possible D match to TRBD1 (5 bases). The V end was cut by 1 base, the J end by 10 bases, with 17 bases between. The length of the CDR3 is 14 residues. CDR1 is LGHDT, CDR2 YNNKEL, per germline (reference sequence). The CDR3 DNA is TGTGCCAGCAGCCAAGGGCGGCAGGGCCCCGACCAGTACTTC. It specifies CASSQGRQGPDQYF.

This chain links TRBV3-1 with TRBJ2-1; D perhaps matches TRBD2 (5 bases). Germline V gene sequence: CDR1 LGHDT, CDR2 YNNKEL (reference sequence). V was cut by 1 base and J by 2 bases, with 9 bases left in between. This CDR3 spans 15 amino acids. CDR3 sequence (DNA): TGTGCCAGCAGCCAAGGACTATGGACCTACAATGAGCAGTTCTTC. Translated: CASSQGLWTYNEQFF.

This clonotype has a count of ten or more. The CDR3 DNA follows: TGTGCCAGCAGGCCGCTTTGGACGGGACTTAACTATGGCTACACCTTC. The encoded protein is CASRPLWTGLNYGYTF. This chain links TRBV6-6 with TRBJ1-2; perhaps TRBD1 as D (5 bases). Germline CDR1 MNHNY, CDR2 SVGAGI (reference sequence). Trimming took 6 bases from V and 1 from J, leaving 18 bases between them. The CDR3 loop spans 16 amino acids.

The V and J genes are TRBV20-1 and TRBJ2-7; perhaps TRBD1 as D (6 bases). Germline V lookup: CDR1 DFQATT, CDR2 SNEGSKA (reference sequence). The CDR3 spans 15 residues. With 4 bases removed from V and 6 bases from J, the gap between germline ends came to 22 bases. The CDR3 coding sequence is TGCAGTGCTACGCCACAGGGATTCCCTGCTTGCGAGCAGTACTTC. Amino acids: CSATPQGFPACEQYF.

This clonotype was recorded many times. The gene calls are TRBV6-5 and TRBJ2-1; 10 nucleotides match TRBD2. Germline loops: CDR1 MNHEY, CDR2 SVGAGI. The CDR3 has 16 amino acids. The ends lost 2 bases at V and 6 bases at J; junction bases unmatched: 7. Written as DNA, the CDR3 is TGTGCCAGCAGTTACAAGGGGCTAGCGGGAGTCAATGAGCAGTTCTTC. This codes for CASSYKGLAGVNEQFF.